This TCR beta chain was documented in a study of T-cell reconstitution after alpha-beta-depleted transplantation in children. Whole-study results and caveats: T-cell numbers and diversity one year post-transplant derived largely from freshly generated T cells.

Regarding this clonotype: Antigen: not known.

In germline, CDR1 is LNHNV, CDR2 YYDKDF (reference sequence). After removal of 0 bases from V and 5 bases from J, the junction contained 16 bases not matched to a gene. There are 21 residues in the CDR3. During its preparation, the TCRbeta library received unique molecular identifiers. Each CDR3 protein gets one entry after TCRdb re-called the PCR reads with MiXCR. Of roughly 280,000 distinct CDR3 sequences in the sample, under 14% are singletons; the top ten hold around 20%. Sample: peripheral blood, taken 180 days after TCRalphabeta/CD19-depleted stem cell transplant. The chain is built from TRBV15 and TRBJ2-2; 12 positions agree with TRBD2. The TCR was taken from a male patient aged 2 to 9 who had a stem cell transplant for chronic granulomatous disease, so the T cells may come from the graft donor. The CDR3 protein is CATSRDERTSGVRGRTGELFF. The CDR3 region has the DNA TGTGCCACCAGCAGAGATGAAAGGACTAGCGGGGTCCGAGGGAGAACCGGGGAGCTGTTTTTT.